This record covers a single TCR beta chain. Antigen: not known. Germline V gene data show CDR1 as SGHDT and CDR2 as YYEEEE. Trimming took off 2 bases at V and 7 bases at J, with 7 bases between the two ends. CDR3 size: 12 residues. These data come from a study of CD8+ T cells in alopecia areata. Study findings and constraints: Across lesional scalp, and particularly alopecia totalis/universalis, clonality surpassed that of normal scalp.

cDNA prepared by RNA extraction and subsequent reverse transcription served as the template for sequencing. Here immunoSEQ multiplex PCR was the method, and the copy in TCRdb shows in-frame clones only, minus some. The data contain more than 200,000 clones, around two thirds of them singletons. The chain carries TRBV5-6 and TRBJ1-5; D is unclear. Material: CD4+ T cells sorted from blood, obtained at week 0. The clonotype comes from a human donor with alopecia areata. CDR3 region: CASSLRGQPQHF. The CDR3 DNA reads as TGTGCCAGCAGCTTACGGGGACAGCCCCAGCATTTT. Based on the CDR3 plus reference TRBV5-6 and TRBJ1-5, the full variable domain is DAGVTQSPTHLIKTRGQQVTLRCSPKSGHDTVSWYQQALGQGPQFIFQYYEEEERQRGNFPDRFSGHQFPNYSSELNVNALLLGDSALYLCASSLRGQPQHFGDGTRLSIL.